Shown below are 15 T cell receptor beta chains from a single sample sequenced in a study of cytomegalovirus exposure and HLA in healthy donors. Primers for the PCR totalled 60 Vbeta and 13 Jbeta. Method: immunoSEQ multiplex PCR; TCRdb's copy keeps in-frame clones and lacks some. The sample contains 100,000 to 150,000 clones, 80% to 90% of which appear only once. Source material: PBMCs. The receptors were gathered from a woman in her thirties or forties in good health and CMV-seropositive.

V usage is TRBV18 and J usage is TRBJ2-3; 7 positions match TRBD1. Germline CDR1 KGHSH, CDR2 LQKENI. There are 14 residues in the CDR3. V gave up 6 bases and J gave up 5 bases; unmatched junction bases: 8. The CDR3 spells CASSPGNRGDTQYF. CDR3 DNA sequence: TGTGCCAGCTCCCCAGGGAACAGGGGAGATACGCAGTATTTT.

V and J are TRBV6-1 and TRBJ1-4; TRBD1 matches 9 bases. The germline gives CDR1 MNHNS, CDR2 SASEGT. This CDR3 has 14 residues. V lost 9 bases to trimming and J lost 4 bases; unmatched junction nucleotides: 6. CDR3 amino acids: CASRTGDGNEKLFF. The CDR3 nucleotides read TGTGCCAGTAGGACAGGGGATGGTAATGAAAAACTGTTTTTT.

The chain joins TRBV5-5 to TRBJ2-3; unclear D gene. Trimming left V 0 bases short and J 0 bases short, with 8 bases between. Germline assignment: CDR1 SGHKS and CDR2 YYEKEE (reference sequence). The CDR3 is made up of 15 amino acids. The CDR3 nucleotides are TGTGCCAGCAGCTTGGTGACACCGAGCACAGATACGCAGTATTTT. It yields the protein CASSLVTPSTDTQYF.

The V gene is TRBV6-5, the J gene TRBJ2-7, with 7 nucleotides matching TRBD2. J gave up 2 bases and V 4 bases, and 8 bases lay outside the gene matches. The CDR3 is 15 amino acids. Germline CDR1 reads MNHEY; CDR2 reads SVGAGI. CDR3 loop: CASSLTAGLPYEQYF. The CDR3 DNA follows: TGTGCCAGCAGTTTGACAGCGGGACTACCCTACGAGCAGTACTTC.

The gene calls are TRBV10-1 and TRBJ2-3; no firm D call. Trimming removed 6 bases at V and 0 bases at J, with 4 bases between. The V gene's germline CDR1 is WNHNN and CDR2 SYGVQD (reference sequence). The CDR3 length is 12 residues. The CDR3 DNA follows: TGCGCCAGCAGCCCGAGCACAGATACGCAGTATTTT. Protein: CASSPSTDTQYF.

To note about this clone: The same CDR3 is also encoded by other DNA sequences in this sample. J is TRBJ1-5 and V is TRBV9, with D maybe TRBD1 (6 bases). The CDR3 has 14 amino acids. From germline, CDR1 is SGDLS and CDR2 YYNGEE. Trimming shortened V by 3 bases and J by 1 base, and 8 bases separated the two germline ends. The CDR3 is CASSAGQSNQPQHF. The CDR3 bases are TGTGCCAGCAGCGCGGGACAAAGCAATCAGCCCCAGCATTTT. The whole variable domain, filled in from reference TRBV9 and TRBJ1-5, reads DSGVTQTPKHLITATGQRVTLRCSPRSGDLSVYWYQQSLDQGLQFLIQYYNGEERAKGNILERFSAQQFPDLHSELNLSSLELGDSALYFCASSAGQSNQPQHFGDGTRLSIL.

The chain combines TRBV28 with TRBJ1-5; D gene ambiguous. The CDR3 is made up of 15 amino acids. V dropped 6 bases and J dropped 4 bases, with 16 bases sitting between them. Looked up from germline, CDR1 is MDHEN and CDR2 is SYDVKM. The CDR3 DNA reads TGTGCCAGCAGCCAGCCGCCAGGAGGGAATCAGCCCCAGCATTTT. Translation: CASSQPPGGNQPQHF.

The chain couples TRBV9 to TRBJ2-7, with TRBD2 matching 7 bases. The V gene end was trimmed by 0 bases and the J gene end by 4 bases; junction bases not matched to a gene: 13. The CDR3 loop spans 17 amino acids. The germline V gene encodes CDR1 SGDLS and CDR2 YYNGEE. The CDR3 region is CASSVGGSGSLFYEQYF. CDR3 nucleotides: TGTGCCAGCAGCGTAGGGGGTAGCGGGTCCCTTTTTTACGAGCAGTACTTC.

V gene TRBV19 combines with J gene TRBJ1-1, with a weak D call TRBD1 (5 bases). With 9 bases removed from V and 0 bases from J, the gap between germline ends came to 17 bases. The CDR3 consists of 15 residues. Looked up from germline, CDR1 is LNHDA and CDR2 is SQIVND (reference sequence). CDR3 protein: CASGDSLTLNTEAFF. The CDR3 DNA is TGTGCCAGCGGTGACAGCCTGACCCTGAACACTGAAGCTTTCTTT.

The V gene is TRBV28, the J gene TRBJ1-2, with 9 bases lining up with TRBD1. The CDR3 is made up of 15 amino acids. The J segment lost 4 bases and the V segment lost 8 bases, leaving 11 bases of the junction unmatched. Germline V lookup: CDR1 MDHEN, CDR2 SYDVKM. CDR3: CASSTPGQGGYGYTF. The CDR3 DNA reads TGTGCCAGCTCCACCCCGGGACAGGGAGGCTATGGCTACACCTTC.

This chain uses TRBV2 with TRBJ2-5, with 7 nucleotides matching TRBD1. This CDR3 spans 14 amino acids. CDR1 SNHLY and CDR2 FYNNEI come from the germline V gene. Unmatched junction bases numbered 3, after V lost 3 bases and J lost 2 bases. DNA of the CDR3: TGTGCCAGCAGTGACGACAGGGCGCAAGAGACCCAGTACTTC. Translating it yields CASSDDRAQETQYF.

The chain is built from TRBV19 and TRBJ2-7; 10 nucleotides line up with TRBD2. The ends lost 9 bases at V and 4 bases at J; junction bases unmatched: 6. The V gene's germline CDR1 is LNHDA and CDR2 SQIVND (reference sequence). The length of the CDR3 is 13 residues. CDR3 in amino acids: CASSGGAFYEQYF. In DNA, the CDR3 is TGTGCCAGCAGCGGGGGGGCCTTTTACGAGCAGTACTTC. The full variable domain, rest sourced from reference TRBV19 and TRBJ2-7, is DGGITQSPKYLFRKEGQNVTLSCEQNLNHDAMYWYRQDPGQGLRLIYYSQIVNDFQKGDIAEGYSVSREKKESFPLTVTSAQKNPTAFYLCASSGGAFYEQYFGPGTRLTVT.

The chain employs TRBV7-6 and TRBJ2-7, with 11 bases matching TRBD2. The CDR3 length is 16 residues. Looked up from germline, CDR1 is SGHVS and CDR2 is FNYEAQ. V dropped 5 bases and J dropped 7; count of bases not matched to a gene: 13. Here the CDR3 reads CASSQQSSGGAGEQYF. The CDR3, as DNA: TGTGCCAGCAGCCAGCAGAGTAGCGGGGGGGCCGGTGAGCAGTACTTC.

The genes are TRBV11-2 and TRBJ2-3, with no clear D. The CDR3 has 13 amino acids. CDR1 is SGHAT and CDR2 is FQNNGV in the germline V gene. V lost 3 bases to trimming and J lost 6 bases, with 10 bases between them. The CDR3 coding sequence is TGTGCCAGCAGCTTGAGCCCCGGGGATACGCAGTATTTT. It translates to CASSLSPGDTQYF.

The chain recombines TRBV27 with TRBJ1-2; D possibly corresponds to TRBD1 (6 bases). Germline V gene sequence: CDR1 MNHEY, CDR2 SMNVEV (reference sequence). V was trimmed by 7 bases and J by 2 bases, leaving 11 bases between them. There are 13 residues in the CDR3. The CDR3 DNA reads TGTGCCAGCAACCGGGACATGAACTATGGCTACACCTTC. It specifies CASNRDMNYGYTF.